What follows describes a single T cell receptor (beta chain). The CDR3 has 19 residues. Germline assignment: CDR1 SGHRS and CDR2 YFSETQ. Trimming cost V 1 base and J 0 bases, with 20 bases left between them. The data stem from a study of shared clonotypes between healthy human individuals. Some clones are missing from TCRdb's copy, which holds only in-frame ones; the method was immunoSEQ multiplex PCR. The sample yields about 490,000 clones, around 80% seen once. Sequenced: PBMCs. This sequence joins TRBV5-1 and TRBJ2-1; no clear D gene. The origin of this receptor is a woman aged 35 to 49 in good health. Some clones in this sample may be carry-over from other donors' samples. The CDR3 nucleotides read TGCGCCAGCAGCTTGTTGCGACCGAGCGCGACGAGCTCCTACAATGAGCAGTTCTTC. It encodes CASSLLRPSATSSYNEQFF.